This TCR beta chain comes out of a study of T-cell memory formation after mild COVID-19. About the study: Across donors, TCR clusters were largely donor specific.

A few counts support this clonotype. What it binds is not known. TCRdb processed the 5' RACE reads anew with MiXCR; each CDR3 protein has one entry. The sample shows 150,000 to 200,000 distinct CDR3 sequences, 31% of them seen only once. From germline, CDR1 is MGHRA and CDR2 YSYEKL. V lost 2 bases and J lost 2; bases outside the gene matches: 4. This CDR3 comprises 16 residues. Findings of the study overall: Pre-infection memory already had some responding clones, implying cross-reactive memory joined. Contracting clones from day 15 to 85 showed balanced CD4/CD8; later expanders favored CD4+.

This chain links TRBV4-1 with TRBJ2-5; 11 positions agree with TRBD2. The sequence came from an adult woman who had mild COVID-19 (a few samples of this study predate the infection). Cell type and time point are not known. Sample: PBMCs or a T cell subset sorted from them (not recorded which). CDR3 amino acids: CASSQPGLAEQETQYF. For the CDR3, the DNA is TGCGCCAGCAGCCAACCGGGACTAGCGGAACAAGAGACCCAGTACTTC.